Listed here are 18 T cell receptor beta chains from one sample, sequenced in a study of radiotherapy plus CTLA-4 blockade in lung cancer. Clones were read by immunoSEQ multiplex PCR, and TCRdb kept only the in-frame ones, dropping some. Of tens of thousands of clones listed, 82% are singletons. This specimen consisted of peripheral blood, obtained from a patient treated with radiotherapy plus ipilimumab. The source is a human donor with non-small cell lung cancer that progressed on radiotherapy plus ipilimumab.

This rearrangement joins TRBV6-5 to TRBJ2-7; D unclear. Trimming removed 0 bases at V and 3 bases at J, with 6 bases between. Germline values: CDR1 MNHEY, CDR2 SVGAGI. CDR3 length equals 13 residues. The DNA of the CDR3 is TGTGCCAGCAGTTACTCCCTGGGCTACGAGCAGTACGTC. This codes for CASSYSLGYEQYV.

This clone turned up a few times. CDR3 region: CASSLGTSGRAGTNEQFF. The DNA for the CDR3 is TGCGCCAGCAGCTTGGGGACTAGCGGGAGGGCCGGGACCAATGAGCAGTTCTTC. J is TRBJ2-1 and V is TRBV5-1, with 15 nucleotides matching TRBD2. The V gene's germline CDR1 is SGHRS and CDR2 YFSETQ. This CDR3 is built from 18 residues. The V and J ends lost 0 bases and 6 bases, in that order; junction bases with no gene match: 7.

The CDR3 loop is CAISDRGAFENTEAFF. CDR3 nucleotides: TGTGCCATCAGTGACAGGGGCGCCTTTGAGAACACTGAAGCTTTCTTT. This chain uses TRBV10-3 with TRBJ1-1; a possible D gene is TRBD1 (6 bases). CDR1 is ENHRY and CDR2 is SYGVKD in the germline V gene. There are 16 residues in the CDR3. V gave up 3 bases and J gave up 1 base, with 15 bases separating them.

The V call is TRBV2, the J call TRBJ2-1; the match to TRBD2 covers 7 bases. With V trimmed by 1 base and J by 3 bases, 6 bases remained unmatched. CDR1 is SNHLY, CDR2 FYNNEI, per germline. This CDR3 is built from 16 residues. CDR3 sequence (DNA): TGTGCCAGCAGTGAAGTTAGACTAGCAGTCTACAATGAGCAGTTCTTC. Translation gives CASSEVRLAVYNEQFF.

This clone was seen only a few times. The V call is TRBV6-5, the J call TRBJ2-3, with unresolved D. Trimming removed 0 bases from V and 5 bases from J, with 9 bases in between. The CDR3 sequence is 14 residues long. The germline CDR1 and CDR2 sequences are MNHEY and SVGAGI. The chain's CDR3 is CASSYSSRLDTQYF. In DNA, the CDR3 is TGTGCCAGCAGTTACTCCTCAAGATTAGATACGCAGTATTTT.

V and J are TRBV10-2 and TRBJ2-7; TRBD1 agrees at 7 bases. The CDR3 is 14 amino acids. Germline CDR1 is WSHSY and CDR2 is SAAADI. With 3 bases clipped from V and 4 bases from J, the junction kept 6 bases outside the gene matches. The CDR3 coding sequence is TGCGCCAGCAGTGAAGGGGGCATACAATACGAGCAGTACTTC. Its protein is CASSEGGIQYEQYF.

This chain uses TRBV11-2 with TRBJ1-4; TRBD1 might be the D (6 bases). CDR1 and CDR2 (germline): SGHAT, FQNNGV. The CDR3 is made up of 16 amino acids. V gave up 6 bases and J gave up 2 bases, with 16 bases separating them. The CDR3 sequence: CASSRGQTLTNEKLFF. The CDR3 nucleotides read TGTGCCAGCAGTCGAGGACAGACTCTCACTAATGAAAAACTGTTTTTT.

The rearrangement links TRBV7-8 to TRBJ2-7, with D possibly matching TRBD1 (6 bases). The V end was cut by 5 bases, the J end by 6 bases, with 23 bases between. This CDR3 has 16 amino acids. Germline CDR1 SGHVS, CDR2 FQNEAQ. Here the CDR3 DNA reads TGTGCCAGCAGCGACTACGGACAGCCCGGGGTGGGCGAGCAGTACGTC. This codes for CASSDYGQPGVGEQYV.

The table lists this clone with a few counts. Germline and junction disagree at one end, which may indicate a read error. The CDR3 DNA reads TGTGCCAGCAGTATCGCGGATAAGCAGTATTTT. It encodes CASSIADKQYF. The gene calls are TRBV6-5 and TRBJ2-3; D gene unclear. Germline CDR1 MNHEY, CDR2 SVGAGI. This CDR3 comprises 11 residues.

The chain uses TRBV9 and TRBJ2-1; the D gene is possibly TRBD2 (6 bases). Trimming removed 0 bases from V and 1 base from J, with 11 bases in between. The germline V gene encodes CDR1 SGDLS and CDR2 YYNGEE. The CDR3 covers 16 residues. The CDR3 loop reads CASSVDPAGSYNEQFF. CDR3 DNA: TGTGCCAGCAGCGTAGATCCAGCGGGTTCCTACAATGAGCAGTTCTTC.

V gene TRBV9 combines with J gene TRBJ2-7, with D possibly being TRBD2 (6 bases). The CDR3 contains 16 residues. The ends were cut back, 0 bases at V and 6 bases at J, with 19 bases in the middle. The V gene's germline CDR1 is SGDLS and CDR2 YYNGEE. This CDR3 is CASSVDPGTSTPEQYF. DNA for the CDR3: TGTGCCAGCAGCGTAGATCCCGGGACTTCAACGCCCGAGCAGTACTTC.

The rearrangement joins TRBV11-1 to TRBJ2-6; the D gene is possibly TRBD1 (5 bases). Germline V CDR1 and CDR2: SGHAT, FQDESV (reference sequence). The CDR3 consists of 16 residues. Deletions cut 5 bases from V and 11 bases from J, with 22 bases between. The CDR3 DNA sequence: TGTGCCAGCAGCCCCCATCCGGCAGCAAGGGGCCACGTCCTGACTTTC. It translates to CASSPHPAARGHVLTF.

V gene TRBV4-3 combines with J gene TRBJ2-3; D tentatively reads TRBD1 or TRBD2 (5 bases each). The CDR3 spans 16 residues. The V gene lost 1 base and the J gene lost 2 bases, with 13 bases spanning the gap. The germline V gene encodes CDR1 LGHNA and CDR2 YSLEER. The CDR3: CASSQGRFGATDTQYF. The CDR3 coding sequence is TGCGCCAGCAGCCAAGGGAGGTTTGGGGCCACAGATACGCAGTATTTT.

The chain has TRBV19 and TRBJ1-2, with 8 bases aligning to TRBD1. There are 12 residues in the CDR3. The V and J ends lost 11 bases and 3 bases, in that order; junction bases with no gene match: 5. The germline CDR1 and CDR2 sequences are LNHDA and SQIVND (reference sequence). CDR3 sequence (DNA): TGTGCCGGACAGGGAGTCGACTATGGCTACACCTTC. Translation gives CAGQGVDYGYTF.

CDR3 nucleotides: TGTGCCAGCAGCTCAGGGACATGGGACTACGAGCAGTACTTC. Translation gives CASSSGTWDYEQYF. The rearrangement uses TRBV7-2 and TRBJ2-7; D might be TRBD1 (6 bases). CDR3 length: 14 amino acids. CDR1 and CDR2 from the germline V gene are SGHTA and FQGNSA. V lost 4 bases and J lost 3, with 13 bases in between.

This chain uses TRBV5-1 with TRBJ1-4; D not certain. The germline CDR1 and CDR2 sequences are SGHRS and YFSETQ. CDR3 length equals 14 residues. V lost 7 bases and J lost 3, with 13 bases in between. The CDR3 spells CASRPSRANEKLFF. The CDR3 bases are TGCGCCAGCCGCCCTTCTAGGGCTAATGAAAAACTGTTTTTT.

A single count supports this clone. The chain has TRBV5-6 and TRBJ2-2; 9 bases are shared with TRBD2. The CDR3 sequence is 16 residues long. V lost 1 base and J lost 5; bases outside the gene matches: 6. Germline V gives CDR1 SGHDT, CDR2 YYEEEE. The DNA of the CDR3 is TGTGCCAGCAGCTTGTTAGCGGGAGATGGAACCGGGGAGCTGTTTTTT. Amino acids: CASSLLAGDGTGELFF.

V gene TRBV2 combines with J gene TRBJ1-1; TRBD1 matches 9 bases. V dropped 11 bases and J dropped 0; count of bases not matched to a gene: 4. The CDR3 runs 13 residues. The germline V gene encodes CDR1 SNHLY and CDR2 FYNNEI. The CDR3 loop reads CARTGVLNTEAFF. For the CDR3, the DNA is TGTGCCCGGACAGGGGTCTTGAACACTGAAGCTTTCTTT.